This TCR beta chain originates from a study of cytomegalovirus exposure and HLA in healthy donors (dated by TCRdb to 2015 to 2018). In terms of the full investigation: An earlier analysis of roughly 570 of the donors reported about 280 Gb of sequence data and around 120 million unique TCR beta sequences obtained from roughly 180 million T cells. An early release that covered fewer than 800 HLA-typed donors contained approximately 300 gigabases of sequencing data and 80 million or so unique TCR sequences. Of the approximately 400 genotyped donors, about 80% fell in the genetic ancestry cluster associated with self-reported Caucasian donors. The aim of the study was to test whether cataloging public T cell receptors could identify signatures of past pathogen exposure. The study profiled the T cell repertoires of fewer than 850 subjects by immunosequencing and related them to cytomegalovirus serostatus. Besides the first cohort of more than 650 subjects, a separate validation cohort made up of about 120 different subjects was used. To predict cytomegalovirus infection status, the study combined high-throughput TCR immunosequencing, statistical association of individual TCRs with disease status, and machine learning. To study patterns of TCR occurrence, a later analysis re-analyzed previously published TCR beta repertoires from hundreds of donors and added high-resolution HLA genotyping. The later analysis used no new phenotypic data to find candidate immune exposures, relying instead on TCR beta sequences and their occurrence across donors. An earlier analysis of 587 of the donors used high-throughput TCR beta sequencing to judge whether each TCR beta V gene segment behaved as functional or pseudogenic. Donor age, sex, ethnicity and CMV serostatus were compiled together with the repertoire data. A later genetic analysis took genome-wide SNP genotypes for about 65% of the 666 donors and used that subset as a discovery cohort. Every discovery cohort repertoire had been produced on one sequencing platform. Both class I and class II loci were covered by HLA typing, at four-digit resolution. Typing coverage varied by locus: about 629-640 donors for A, B, C, DRB1 and DQB1; more than 500 for DQA1; more than 600 for DPA1; more than 450 for DPB1. Because of strong linkage in the cohort, roughly five DR-DQ haplotypes were treated as single units for association and clustering. Among about 400 genotyped donors of the cohort, an average of around 240,000 unique TCR beta nucleotide sequences was sequenced per donor, of which 15% to 20% were non-productive. Beyond this particular receptor, the publication reports: The presence/absence analyses assumed that sequencing depth was roughly uniform across donors, and that assumption may not be true. A later genetic analysis associated a missense DCLRE1C variant with V-gene and J-gene trimming of TCR beta chains, and an independent cohort replicated the association. In a later analysis, HLA-associated TCR beta chains showed more clonal expansion and lower generation probabilities than non-associated chains that were equally common. The 87-base-pair reads could not distinguish some IMGT-functional V segments, including TRBV6-2 and TRBV6-3, so those segments were excluded. A total of 150 to 200 TCR beta chains were listed by the study as associated with cytomegalovirus. For the cohort, immune exposure information was limited to CMV serostatus. According to a later analysis, parvovirus B19, influenza, CMV and Epstein-Barr virus appeared linked to several top co-occurrence clusters. In an earlier analysis of approximately 590 of the donors, most TCR beta V segments were observed in productive rearrangements about 90% or about 30% of the time, broadly matching IMGT annotations. In a later analysis, TCR association rates were found to vary across HLA loci, with the most associated TCRs seen for DRB1 alleles and the fewest for HLA-C alleles. In a later analysis, most CMV-associated TCR beta chains were found to appear HLA-restricted, with HLA associations seemingly driven largely by CMV exposure. Cytomegalovirus status was reported to be diagnosed by the classifier with high specificity and sensitivity in both the original and validation cohorts. Most TCR sequences were observed very rarely across donors, whereas some public TCRs were present in many individuals. Because some donors lacked HLA typing at each locus, the association tests relied only on the typed subset. The authors suggested that the approach could potentially be generalized to other disease states and immunological phenotypes. Only TCR beta chains were sequenced in this cohort, and the absence of alpha or paired-chain data limited detectable features. Strong co-occurrence of HLA alleles, especially DR and DQ, made assigning TCR associations to individual alleles difficult. In vitro tests confirmed that a few of the cytomegalovirus-associated TCR beta chains recognize cytomegalovirus antigens. A cluster of highly shared sequence variants was judged likely to be a technical artifact of the sequencing pipeline. In a later genetic analysis, fewer N-insertions in productive TCRs were reported among donors in an Asian-associated ancestry cluster than the roughly 640-donor mean. A further reported finding was that TCR beta sequences accurately predicted the HLA-A and HLA-B alleles for most subjects in the first cohort. Specific HLA alleles were associated with roughly 16,000 TCR beta sequences at a false discovery rate of 0.05 in a later analysis. Over 15 rarely observed V segments, including chromosome 9 orphons, were excluded from the earlier analysis of some 590 of the donors because counts were too low. Linkage disequilibrium might explain the correlated functional status among segregating V segments, but an unknown experimental factor could not be ruled out.

At the junction V is shortened by 3 bases and J by 0 bases, with 9 bases in between. From its cysteine to its phenylalanine, the CDR3 spans 13 amino acids. This entry keeps only the CDR3 DNA: 39 bases, framed from base 1. From the germline V gene, CDR1 is SQVTM and CDR2 is ANQGSEA. Library preparation employed the immunoSEQ multiplex PCR assay. The multiplex PCR relied on a mix of 60 forward primers for TCR Vbeta segments and 13 reverse primers for TCR Jbeta segments. A multiplex PCR assay on genomic DNA amplified the CDR3 region of rearranged TCR beta genes. Amplified TCR beta libraries were sequenced as 87-base-pair reads on the Illumina HiSeq System. As for how the authors treated the data: Across the roughly 670 repertoires, a later analysis counted 80 million or so unique TCR beta chains, some 11 million of which were shared by at least two donors. Raw reads were error-corrected and collapsed into unique sequences with a nearest-neighbor algorithm that merged closely related sequences to remove PCR and sequencing errors. To assign V, D and J gene segments, CDR3 sequences were aligned to IMGT reference sequences. For a sequence to be retained, a match of at least six nucleotides was required to both a V gene segment and a J gene segment. A rearrangement was called productive if the CDR3 had no stop codons and remained in frame with V and J, and every other rearrangement was called non-productive. Following IMGT convention, CDR3 was defined as the stretch from the second conserved V-encoded cysteine up to the conserved J-encoded phenylalanine. The earlier analysis of about 530 of the donors excluded any sequence lacking an unambiguous match to a single V gene segment. In an earlier analysis of approximately 590 of the donors, a V segment was called functional when productive rearrangements were above 56.7%, and segregating when the standard deviation between donors exceeded 5%. To diagnose cytomegalovirus status from the catalog of TCR beta chain sequences, a statistical classification framework was built. A later analysis assigned V and J genes by comparing TCR nucleotide sequences with IMGT/GENE-DB human TR gene sequences. Using the TCRdist pipeline, a later analysis assigned CDR3 sequences along with most-parsimonious VDJ recombination scenarios. In a later analysis, each TCR beta chain was defined by its CDR3 amino acid sequence together with its V-gene family, and reads lacking a unique V-gene family were excluded. In a later analysis, 550 to 650 highly shared, low-generation-probability nucleotide sequences were removed to address suspected cross-contamination and a sequencing artifact. In a later analysis, a clonal expansion index for each public chain was calculated from normalized within-repertoire ranks of inferred template counts. Generation probabilities in a later analysis came from a VDJ recombination model fitted to out-of-frame rearrangements, and those results were checked against IGoR. Hypergeometric tests were used in a later analysis to score TCR-TCR, TCR-HLA and TCR-CMV co-occurrence, with a repertoire-size bias correction applied to the TCR pairs. A later analysis estimated false discovery rates by permuting HLA or CMV assignments 20 times. A later analysis grouped co-occurring TCRs with DBSCAN, adding TCRdist sequence similarity when clustering within HLA-allele-positive subsets. Repertoires with fewer than 30,000 or more than 120,000 public chains were left out of co-occurrence clustering, as were about 5 repertoires with anomalous nucleotide sharing. TCRdb took this table from immuneACCESS and kept in-frame rearrangements with V and J called. Such tables lack part of the clones; where checked against another copy, unresolved V genes explain under half of the gap, and the rest is unexplained. V, J and clone size are those of that table, while D and trimming were read from the DNA. The sample includes under 200,000 clones, with 80% observed a single time. Jointly, the top ten make up more than 5% of the sample.

As concerns this clone: The antigen it recognizes is unknown. One base away there is no much larger clone; base qualities are not given.

The cohort comprised 670 or so healthy bone marrow donors. At the time of sampling, every cohort member was nominally healthy, though immune exposures that went unrecorded were likely present. The donor tested CMV seronegative and was one of the 352 seronegative cohort members. Each donor provided a peripheral blood sample, and peripheral blood mononuclear cells were used for TCR beta sequencing. Genomic DNA was extracted from the blood cell samples with the Qiagen DNeasy Blood Extraction Kit. The clonotype originates from a man aged 35 to 55 in good health and CMV-seronegative. The chain is encoded by TRBV29-1 joined to TRBJ2-7; the D gene assignment is ambiguous. The sequenced sample was PBMCs. The DNA sequence is as follows: TGCAGCGTTGAGATCCCTAGCTCCTACGAGCAGTACTTC. It specifies CSVEIPSSYEQYF.